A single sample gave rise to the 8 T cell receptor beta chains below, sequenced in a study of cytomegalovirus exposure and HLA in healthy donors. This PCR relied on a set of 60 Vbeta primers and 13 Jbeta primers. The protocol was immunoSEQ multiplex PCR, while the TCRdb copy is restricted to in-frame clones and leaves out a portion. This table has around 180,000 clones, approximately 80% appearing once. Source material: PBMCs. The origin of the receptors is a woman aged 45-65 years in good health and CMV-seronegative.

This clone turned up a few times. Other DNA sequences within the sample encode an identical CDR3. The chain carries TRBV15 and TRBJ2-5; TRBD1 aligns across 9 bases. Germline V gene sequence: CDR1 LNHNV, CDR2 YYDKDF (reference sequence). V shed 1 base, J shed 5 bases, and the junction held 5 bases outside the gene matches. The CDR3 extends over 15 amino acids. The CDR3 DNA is TGTGCCACCAGCAGAGGTGGACAGGGGAGGGAGACCCAGTACTTC. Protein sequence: CATSRGGQGRETQYF.

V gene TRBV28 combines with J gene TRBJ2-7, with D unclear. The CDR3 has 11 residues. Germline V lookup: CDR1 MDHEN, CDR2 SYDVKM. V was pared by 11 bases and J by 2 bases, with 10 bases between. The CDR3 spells CALSKTYEQYF. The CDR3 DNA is TGTGCCCTAAGCAAGACCTACGAGCAGTACTTC.

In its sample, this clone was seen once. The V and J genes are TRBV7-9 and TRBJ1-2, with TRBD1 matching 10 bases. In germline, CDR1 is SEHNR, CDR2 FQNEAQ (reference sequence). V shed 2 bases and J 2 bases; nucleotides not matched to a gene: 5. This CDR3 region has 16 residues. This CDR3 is CASSLWTDRGNYGYTF. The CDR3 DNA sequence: TGTGCCAGCAGCTTATGGACGGACAGGGGGAACTATGGCTACACCTTC.

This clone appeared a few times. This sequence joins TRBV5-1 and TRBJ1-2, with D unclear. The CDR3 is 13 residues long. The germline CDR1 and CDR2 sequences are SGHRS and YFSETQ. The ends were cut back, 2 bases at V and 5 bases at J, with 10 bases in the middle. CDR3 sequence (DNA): TGCGCCAGCAGCTTTGATGCGAGGTATGGCTACACCTTC. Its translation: CASSFDARYGYTF.

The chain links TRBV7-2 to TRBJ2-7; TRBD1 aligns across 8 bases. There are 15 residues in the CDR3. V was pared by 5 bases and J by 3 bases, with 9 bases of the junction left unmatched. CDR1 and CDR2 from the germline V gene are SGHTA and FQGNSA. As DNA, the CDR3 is TGTGCCAGCAGCCTCGACAGGGGAGAGGGCTACGAGCAGTACTTC. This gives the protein CASSLDRGEGYEQYF.

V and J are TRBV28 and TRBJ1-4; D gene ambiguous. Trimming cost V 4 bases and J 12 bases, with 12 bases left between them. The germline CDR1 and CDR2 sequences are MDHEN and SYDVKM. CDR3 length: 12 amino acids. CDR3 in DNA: TGTGCCAGCAGTTCGGCTGGGAGGGAACTGTTTTTT. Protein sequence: CASSSAGRELFF.

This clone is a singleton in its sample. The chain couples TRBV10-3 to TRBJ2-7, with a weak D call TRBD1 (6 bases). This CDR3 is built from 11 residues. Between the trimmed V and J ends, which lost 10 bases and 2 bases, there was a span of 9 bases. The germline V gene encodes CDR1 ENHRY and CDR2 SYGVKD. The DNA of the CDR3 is TGTGCCACCTCAGGGGCCTACGAGCAGTACTTC. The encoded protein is CATSGAYEQYF.

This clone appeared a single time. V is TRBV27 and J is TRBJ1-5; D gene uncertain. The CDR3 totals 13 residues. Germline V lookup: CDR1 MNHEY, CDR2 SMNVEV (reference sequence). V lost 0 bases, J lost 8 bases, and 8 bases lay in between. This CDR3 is CASSLSGYEPQHF. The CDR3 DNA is TGTGCCAGCAGTTTATCCGGGTACGAGCCCCAGCATTTT.